This T cell receptor beta chain was profiled in a study of T-cell reconstitution after alpha-beta-depleted transplantation in children. Library preparation (for TCRbeta) was performed with unique molecular identifiers. TCRdb ran MiXCR on the PCR reads and lists one entry per CDR3 protein. The data contain about 350,000 distinct CDR3 sequences, about an eighth of them singletons. The V and J ends lost 8 bases and 1 base respectively, with 8 bases between them. CDR1 MRHNA and CDR2 SNTAGT come from the germline V gene. This CDR3 is 12 amino acids long. This TCR was sampled from a human donor who donated a stem cell graft to a child with Fanconi anemia. The sample was PBMCs, taken from the stem cell graft. This chain connects TRBV6-4 to TRBJ2-5; D uncertain. The CDR3, as DNA: TGTGCCAGCGAGGAATTCCAAGAGACCCAGTACTTC. It encodes CASEEFQETQYF.